The 6 T cell receptor beta chains reported below all come from one sample, sequenced in a study of Ad26.COV2.S vaccination and SARS-CoV-2 variants (dated by TCRdb to the early 2020s). Preparation of the library involved the immunoSEQ multiplex PCR assay. TCRdb re-hosts the immuneACCESS table, in-frame sequences only. Its copies lack some clones; in the studies checked, an unresolved V gene accounts for under half of them, and the cause for the rest is not known. The sample table contains approximately 350,000 clones; only one count was recorded for 83% of them. The top ten clones comprise about 8% of the sample. Reading the label with the study, this specimen's treatment or condition is: over 15 received Ad26.COV2.S at low or high dose, single or two shots; a few received placebo; per-sample allocation not given. Repertoires of vaccine and placebo recipients were sequenced from samples taken on day 63 after the first injection.

This sample comprised peripheral blood, obtained in a trial of Ad26.COV2.S vaccine versus placebo. These receptors were taken from a person aged 18 to 59 who received the Ad26.COV2.S COVID-19 vaccine or a placebo.

The V gene is TRBV28, the J gene TRBJ2-7; a weak D match, TRBD2 (6 bases). The germline gives CDR1 MDHEN, CDR2 SYDVKM. CDR3 length equals 13 residues. V lost 8 bases to trimming and J lost 1 base, with 12 bases between them. Here the CDR3 DNA reads TGTGCCAGCTTGGGGGGAGGTTCCTACGAGCAGTACTTC. Protein product: CASLGGGSYEQYF.

Regarding this clone: This same CDR3 is encoded by further DNA sequences in the sample. The CDR3 nucleotides read TGTGCCAGCAGTCTGTCAGCGAACACTGAAGCTTTCTTT. This codes for CASSLSANTEAFF. V is TRBV12-3 or TRBV12-4 and J is TRBJ1-1; D gene ambiguous. The CDR3 extends over 13 amino acids. Trimming removed 5 bases at V and 1 base at J, with 8 bases between.

The V and J genes are TRBV10-3 and TRBJ1-2; no clear D gene. Trimming stripped 7 bases from V and 6 bases from J, with 15 bases between. This CDR3 contains 13 residues. The germline CDR1 and CDR2 sequences are ENHRY and SYGVKD. The CDR3 spells CAIKPAQTDGYTF. In DNA, the CDR3 is TGTGCCATCAAGCCCGCGCAGACGGATGGCTACACCTTC.

V usage is TRBV18 and J usage is TRBJ1-6; D is possibly TRBD1 (6 bases). The CDR3 loop spans 16 amino acids. CDR1 and CDR2 from the germline V gene are KGHSH and LQKENI. V was shortened by 2 bases and J by 7 bases, with 15 bases between the two germline ends. CDR3 loop: CASSPVGAATNSPLHF. The CDR3 coding sequence is TGTGCCAGCTCACCAGTGGGGGCTGCTACGAATTCACCCCTCCACTTT.

This chain connects TRBV19 to TRBJ1-2, with D possibly TRBD1 on 5 matching bases. Germline lookup yields CDR1 LNHDA and CDR2 SQIVND (reference sequence). The CDR3 is 15 residues long. V lost 10 bases and J 0 bases, leaving 18 bases between the germline ends. The CDR3 reads CATVRGTPTNYGYTF. In DNA, the CDR3 is TGTGCCACTGTCCGAGGGACTCCTACTAACTATGGCTACACCTTC.

The chain has TRBV24-1 and TRBJ2-7; possibly TRBD2 for D (5 bases). The CDR3 extends over 13 amino acids. V was cut by 9 bases and J by 3 bases, with 14 bases left in between. The germline gives CDR1 KGHDR, CDR2 SFDVKD. The CDR3 protein is CATWEQEHYEQYF. The CDR3 DNA reads TGTGCCACCTGGGAGCAGGAACACTACGAGCAGTACTTC.